These 26 T cell receptor beta chains were all obtained from the same sample, sequenced in a study of blood T cell repertoires in COVID-19. Sequencing used immunoSEQ multiplex PCR; TCRdb keeps in-frame clones, though not all of them. The sample contains about 120,000 clones, over 80% of which appear only once. The sequencing input was peripheral blood. Every receptor here comes from a man aged 25-40 years with acute or convalescent COVID-19.

This clone was seen once. This chain joins TRBV4-2 and TRBJ2-7; 11 bases are shared with TRBD2. V lost 2 bases, J lost 2 bases, and 5 bases stayed unmatched. Germline V gene sequence: CDR1 LGHNA, CDR2 YNFKEQ. The CDR3 runs to 16 residues. CDR3 protein: CASSQKPSGGPYEQYF. The CDR3 bases are TGTGCCAGCAGCCAAAAACCTAGCGGGGGGCCCTACGAGCAGTACTTC.

This chain uses TRBV25-1 with TRBJ2-2; 9 nucleotides agree with TRBD2. Germline V lookup: CDR1 MGHDK, CDR2 SYGVNS. With 1 base clipped from V and 4 bases from J, the junction kept 7 bases outside the gene matches. This CDR3 contains 17 residues. The CDR3, as DNA: TGTGCCAGCAGTGAATTTAATAGCGGGAGTGTCACCGGGGAGCTGTTTTTT. Its translation is CASSEFNSGSVTGELFF.

The genes are TRBV18 and TRBJ2-7, with D possibly being TRBD1 (6 bases). Germline V gene data show CDR1 as KGHSH and CDR2 as LQKENI. The V gene lost 3 bases and the J gene lost 4 bases, with 7 bases spanning the gap. CDR3 size: 12 residues. CDR3: CASSPDRYEQYV. Here the CDR3 DNA reads TGTGCCAGCTCACCGGACAGATACGAGCAGTACGTC.

The chain couples TRBV4-2 to TRBJ2-3; possible D gene TRBD1, 6 bases. The ends were cut back, 4 bases at V and 2 bases at J, with 13 bases in the middle. CDR1 and CDR2 from the germline V gene are LGHNA and YNFKEQ. This CDR3 is built from 15 residues. CDR3 amino acids: CASSPWQGTTDTQYF. The DNA for the CDR3 is TGTGCCAGCAGCCCGTGGCAGGGGACCACAGATACGCAGTATTTT.

This sequence joins TRBV27 and TRBJ2-3; 8 bases are shared with TRBD2. Germline V CDR1 and CDR2: MNHEY, SMNVEV (reference sequence). This CDR3 spans 15 amino acids. Trimming took 1 base from V and 6 from J; bases not matched to a gene: 6. CDR3 residues: CASSLLFSGKDTQYF. The CDR3 DNA is TGTGCCAGCAGTTTATTGTTTAGCGGGAAGGATACGCAGTATTTT.

The J gene is TRBJ2-5, the V gene TRBV7-9; no clear D gene. The length of the CDR3 is 13 residues. The germline CDR1 and CDR2 sequences are SEHNR and FQNEAQ (reference sequence). Trimming took 2 bases from V and 2 from J, leaving 6 bases between them. This CDR3 reads CASSLTTQETQYF. The CDR3 coding sequence is TGTGCCAGCAGCTTAACTACTCAAGAGACCCAGTACTTC.

By share, this clone counts as medium-sized. The chain has TRBV13 and TRBJ2-7; D not resolved. V shed 5 bases and J shed 2 bases, with 19 bases lying between them. Germline loops: CDR1 PRHDT, CDR2 FYEKMQ (reference sequence). The CDR3 consists of 16 residues. The chain's CDR3 is CASSTRPPSVPYEQYV. CDR3 coding DNA: TGTGCCAGCAGCACACGTCCCCCATCCGTCCCCTACGAGCAGTACGTC.

The rearrangement joins TRBV6-5 to TRBJ1-4, with 9 bases fitting TRBD1. V dropped 0 bases and J dropped 6; count of bases not matched to a gene: 2. The V gene's germline CDR1 is MNHEY and CDR2 SVGAGI. The CDR3 totals 15 residues. The CDR3 loop reads CASSYSGQGDEKLFF. DNA for the CDR3: TGTGCCAGCAGTTACTCGGGACAGGGCGATGAAAAACTGTTTTTT.

This clone was picked up one time. V usage is TRBV9 and J usage is TRBJ2-2; 7 positions agree with TRBD2. The CDR3 length is 16 residues. Germline V lookup: CDR1 SGDLS, CDR2 YYNGEE. The V and J ends lost 1 base and 2 bases, in that order; junction bases with no gene match: 5. The CDR3 loop reads CASSVKAGLNTGELFF. CDR3 sequence (DNA): TGTGCCAGCAGCGTAAAAGCGGGACTAAACACCGGGGAGCTGTTTTTT.

This clone was counted only a few times. This sequence joins TRBV27 and TRBJ2-1; 9 nucleotides align to TRBD1. Unmatched junction bases numbered 13, after V lost 5 bases and J lost 8 bases. CDR1 and CDR2 (germline): MNHEY, SMNVEV (reference sequence). The CDR3 sequence is 16 residues long. The CDR3 region has the DNA TGTGCCAGCAGTACCTACTTCGGGACAGGGCTGGATGAGCAGTTCTTC. As protein: CASSTYFGTGLDEQFF.

V is TRBV12-3 or TRBV12-4 and J is TRBJ2-1; D is undetermined. CDR3 size: 13 residues. V dropped 5 bases and J dropped 5 bases, with 10 bases sitting between them. In nucleotides, the CDR3 is TGTGCCAGCAGTCCCTCGACAAACAATGAGCAGTTCTTC. It codes for CASSPSTNNEQFF.

V gene TRBV10-1 combines with J gene TRBJ2-7, with a possible D match to TRBD2 (5 bases). CDR3 length equals 18 residues. Germline V lookup: CDR1 WNHNN, CDR2 SYGVQD (reference sequence). V lost 1 base and J 3 bases, leaving 22 bases between the germline ends. The CDR3 coding sequence is TGCGCCAGCAGTGAGTTTGTACAGCTAACGACTACAGACTACGAGCAGTACGTC. Amino acids: CASSEFVQLTTTDYEQYV.

This chain joins TRBV9 and TRBJ2-2, with 9 bases lining up with TRBD2. Germline CDR1 and CDR2: SGDLS and YYNGEE. There are 15 residues in the CDR3. V lost 7 bases and J lost 0; bases outside the gene matches: 4. CDR3 coding DNA: TGTGCCAGCGCGGGGGGGACAACGAACACCGGGGAGCTGTTTTTT. Translation gives CASAGGTTNTGELFF.

The rearrangement uses TRBV7-9 and TRBJ1-3; D remains ambiguous. Trimming took off 8 bases at V and 0 bases at J, with 11 bases between the two ends. CDR1 is SEHNR and CDR2 is FQNEAQ in the germline V gene (reference sequence). The CDR3 runs to 14 residues. CDR3: CASGSELSGNTIYF. The DNA for the CDR3 is TGTGCCAGCGGGAGTGAACTCTCTGGAAACACCATATATTTT. Together with reference TRBV7-9 and TRBJ1-3, the CDR3 gives the full variable domain: DTGVSQNPRHKITKRGQNVTFRCDPISEHNRLYWYRQTLGQGPEFLTYFQNEAQLEKSRLLSDRFSAERPKGSFSTLEIQRTEQGDSAMYLCASGSELSGNTIYFGEGSWLTVV.

The chain has TRBV28 and TRBJ2-1; the match to TRBD2 covers 10 bases. Germline CDR1 MDHEN, CDR2 SYDVKM. The CDR3 spans 16 residues. V was clipped by 3 bases and J by 9 bases; unmatched bases: 11. CDR3 sequence (DNA): TGTGCCAGCAGTTTTTCCCTAGCGGGAGAGCCGGGTGAGCAGTTCTTC. Its translation: CASSFSLAGEPGEQFF.

The chain combines TRBV14 with TRBJ1-1; D is unclear. CDR1 and CDR2 (germline): SGHDN, FVKESK. The CDR3 length is 13 residues. V lost 4 bases and J lost 7, with 13 bases in between. For the CDR3, the DNA is TGTGCCAGCAGCCTGACCGGGAGAAATGAAGCTTTCTTT. As protein: CASSLTGRNEAFF.

This rearrangement joins TRBV27 to TRBJ2-6; maybe TRBD2 (6 bases). Germline loops: CDR1 MNHEY, CDR2 SMNVEV (reference sequence). The CDR3 is 15 residues long. Trimming shortened V by 2 bases and J by 8 bases, and 13 bases separated the two germline ends. The CDR3 DNA is TGTGCCAGCAGTTTAGGCGGGGCTCGGCCCAACGTCCTGACTTTC. It encodes CASSLGGARPNVLTF.

The chain is built from TRBV6-5 and TRBJ1-2, with 8 bases lining up with TRBD1. Germline V lookup: CDR1 MNHEY, CDR2 SVGAGI. V dropped 7 bases and J dropped 6; count of bases not matched to a gene: 13. The CDR3 runs 15 residues. CDR3 nucleotide sequence: TGTGCCAGCACCGAAGGCCCAGGGGGCTCGGATGGCTACACCTTC. Translated: CASTEGPGGSDGYTF.

The chain recombines TRBV4-1 with TRBJ1-2, with D unresolved. V was pared by 2 bases and J by 0 bases, with 13 bases between. CDR3 length: 16 residues. Germline V gene lookup returns CDR1 MGHRA and CDR2 YSYEKL. The CDR3 sequence is CASSQSTRQANYGYTF. The CDR3 DNA reads as TGCGCCAGCAGCCAATCCACTCGTCAAGCTAACTATGGCTACACCTTC.

A remark on this clone: The junction does not match germline at one end; this may be a read error. The chain has TRBV7-7 and TRBJ2-1; the match to TRBD2 covers 9 bases. The germline gives CDR1 SSHAT, CDR2 FNYEAQ (reference sequence). The length of the CDR3 is 14 residues. In DNA form, the CDR3 reads TGTGCTAGCAGCCCTGGGGGCGGGAGGGGTGAGCAGTTCTTC. Translation gives CASSPGGGRGEQFF.

The CDR3 is CASSTQPDRGRGGYTF. In DNA, the CDR3 is TGTGCCAGCAGCACACAACCAGACAGGGGGCGCGGTGGCTACACCTTC. The chain has TRBV9 and TRBJ1-2; 10 bases are shared with TRBD1. Trimming at V came to 4 bases and at J to 7 bases, leaving 13 bases not matched to a gene. Germline CDR1 reads SGDLS; CDR2 reads YYNGEE. The CDR3 consists of 16 residues.

The table lists this clone with a count of one. The chain joins TRBV6-1 to TRBJ2-3; TRBD2 aligns across 7 bases. The CDR3 consists of 15 residues. V was clipped by 3 bases and J by 3 bases; unmatched bases: 6. Germline assignment: CDR1 MNHNS and CDR2 SASEGT. CDR3 bases: TGTGCCAGCAGTGATGGGCGGGGGTGGACAGATACGCAGTATTTT. Residues: CASSDGRGWTDTQYF.

V usage is TRBV9 and J usage is TRBJ2-1; maybe TRBD2 (6 bases). The germline V and J ends were trimmed by 4 bases and 2 bases, with 16 bases remaining between them. CDR3 length equals 16 residues. Germline CDR1 SGDLS, CDR2 YYNGEE. The CDR3 here is CASSPMDGGTYNEQFF. In DNA, the CDR3 is TGTGCCAGCAGCCCTATGGATGGCGGGACCTACAATGAGCAGTTCTTC.

The genes are TRBV6-6 and TRBJ1-3; D possibly corresponds to TRBD1 (5 bases). V was pared by 6 bases and J by 4 bases, with 16 bases between. The CDR3 has 15 residues. The germline V gene has CDR1 MNHNY and CDR2 SVGAGI (reference sequence). The CDR3 reads CASSRGGGSGNTIYF. CDR3 nucleotides: TGTGCCAGCAGCCGCGGGGGAGGGTCAGGAAACACCATATATTTT.

This clone was counted a few times. The J gene is TRBJ1-1, the V gene TRBV2; TRBD1 is a possible D gene (6 bases). CDR1 is SNHLY, CDR2 FYNNEI, per germline. CDR3 length: 14 amino acids. V was trimmed by 10 bases and J by 5 bases, leaving 20 bases between them. In DNA, the CDR3 is TGTGCCACCACTAAGGGGGTTGAGATGACTGAAGCTTTCTTT. Residues: CATTKGVEMTEAFF. The variable domain in full, with the rest retrieved from reference TRBV2 and TRBJ1-1, is EPEVTQTPSHQVTQMGQEVILRCVPISNHLYFYWYRQILGQKVEFLVSFYNNEISEKSEIFDDQFSVERPDGSNFTLKIRSTKLEDSAMYFCATTKGVEMTEAFFGQGTRLTVV.

V is TRBV9 and J is TRBJ1-2; the match to TRBD1 covers 10 bases. The V segment lost 6 bases and the J segment 6 bases; nucleotides outside the gene matches: 8. The length of the CDR3 is 14 residues. From germline, CDR1 is SGDLS and CDR2 YYNGEE. CDR3 bases: TGTGCCAGCACCCTGACAGGGGGCTTGGATGGCTACACCTTC. Amino acid sequence: CASTLTGGLDGYTF.